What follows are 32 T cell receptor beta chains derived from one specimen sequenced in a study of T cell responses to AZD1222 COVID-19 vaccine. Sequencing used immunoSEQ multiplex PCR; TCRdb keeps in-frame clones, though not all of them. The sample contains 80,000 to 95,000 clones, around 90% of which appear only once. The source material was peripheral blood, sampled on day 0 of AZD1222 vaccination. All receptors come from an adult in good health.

The CDR3 sequence is CASSLLIGQGTIYGYTF. In DNA, the CDR3 is TGTGCCAGCAGCTTGTTGATCGGACAGGGAACAATTTATGGCTACACCTTC. The chain recombines TRBV7-9 with TRBJ1-2, with 8 bases matching TRBD1. Germline V gives CDR1 SEHNR, CDR2 FQNEAQ (reference sequence). The CDR3 sequence is 17 residues long. V lost 3 bases to trimming and J lost 5 bases; unmatched junction nucleotides: 14.

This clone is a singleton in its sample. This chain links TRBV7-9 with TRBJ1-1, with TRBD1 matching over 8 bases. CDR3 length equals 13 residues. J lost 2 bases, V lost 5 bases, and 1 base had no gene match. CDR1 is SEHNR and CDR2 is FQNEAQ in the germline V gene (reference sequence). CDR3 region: CASSAGGNTEAFF. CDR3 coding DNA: TGTGCCAGCAGCGCAGGGGGCAACACTGAAGCTTTCTTT.

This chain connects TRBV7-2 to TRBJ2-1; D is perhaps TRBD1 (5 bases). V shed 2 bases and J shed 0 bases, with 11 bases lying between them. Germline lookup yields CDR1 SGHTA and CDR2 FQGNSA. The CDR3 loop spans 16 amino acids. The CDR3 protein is CASSLRQPISYNEQFF. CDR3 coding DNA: TGTGCCAGCAGCTTAAGACAGCCGATCTCCTACAATGAGCAGTTCTTC.

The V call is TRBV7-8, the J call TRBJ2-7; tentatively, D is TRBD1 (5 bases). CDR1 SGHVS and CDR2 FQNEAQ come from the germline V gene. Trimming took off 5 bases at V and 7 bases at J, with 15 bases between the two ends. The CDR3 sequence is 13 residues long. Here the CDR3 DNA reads TGTGCCAGCAGCACCCCACAGGCACTTGAGCAGTACTTC. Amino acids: CASSTPQALEQYF.

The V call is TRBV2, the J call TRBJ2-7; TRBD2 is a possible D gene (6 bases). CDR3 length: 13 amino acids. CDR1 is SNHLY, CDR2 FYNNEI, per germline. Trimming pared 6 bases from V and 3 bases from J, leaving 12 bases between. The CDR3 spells CASRGGENYEQYF. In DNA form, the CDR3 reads TGTGCCAGCAGGGGCGGGGAGAACTACGAGCAGTACTTC.

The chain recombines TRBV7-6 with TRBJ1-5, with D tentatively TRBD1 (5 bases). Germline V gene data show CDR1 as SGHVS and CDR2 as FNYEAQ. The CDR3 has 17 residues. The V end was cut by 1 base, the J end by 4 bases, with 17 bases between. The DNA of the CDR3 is TGTGCCAGCAGCTTAGGTTTGGGACGGGGTATTAATCAGCCCCAGCATTTT. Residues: CASSLGLGRGINQPQHF.

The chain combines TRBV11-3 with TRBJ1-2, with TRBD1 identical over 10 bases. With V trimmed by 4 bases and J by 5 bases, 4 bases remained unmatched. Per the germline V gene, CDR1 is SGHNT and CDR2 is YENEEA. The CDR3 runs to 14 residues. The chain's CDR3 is CASSSQDRGYGYTF. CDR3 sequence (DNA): TGTGCCAGCAGCTCCCAGGACAGGGGGTATGGCTACACCTTC.

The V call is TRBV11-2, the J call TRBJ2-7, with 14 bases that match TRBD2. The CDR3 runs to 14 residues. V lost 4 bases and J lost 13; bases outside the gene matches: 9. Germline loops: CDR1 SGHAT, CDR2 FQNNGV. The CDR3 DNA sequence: TGTGCCAGCAGCTCGCCGGGACTAGCGGGGGTTTCCTACTTC. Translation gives CASSSPGLAGVSYF.

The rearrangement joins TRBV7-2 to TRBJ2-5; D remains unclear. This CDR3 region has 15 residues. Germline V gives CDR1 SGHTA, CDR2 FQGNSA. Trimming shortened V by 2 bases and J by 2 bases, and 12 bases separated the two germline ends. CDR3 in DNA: TGTGCCAGCAGCTTACAAAGGAATACGCAAGAGACCCAGTACTTC. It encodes CASSLQRNTQETQYF.

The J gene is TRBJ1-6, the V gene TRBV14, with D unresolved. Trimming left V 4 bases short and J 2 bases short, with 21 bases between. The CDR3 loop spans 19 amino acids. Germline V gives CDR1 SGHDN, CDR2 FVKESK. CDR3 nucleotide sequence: TGTGCCAGCAGCCCTGACGCCAGGACGCGGGTGGCCTATAATTCACCCCTCCACTTT. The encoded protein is CASSPDARTRVAYNSPLHF.

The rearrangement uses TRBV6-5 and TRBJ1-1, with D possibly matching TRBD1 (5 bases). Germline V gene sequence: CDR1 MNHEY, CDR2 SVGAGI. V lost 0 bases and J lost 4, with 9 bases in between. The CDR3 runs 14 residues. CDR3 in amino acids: CASSYSGGSTEAFF. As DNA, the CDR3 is TGTGCCAGCAGTTACTCCGGGGGAAGCACTGAAGCTTTCTTT.

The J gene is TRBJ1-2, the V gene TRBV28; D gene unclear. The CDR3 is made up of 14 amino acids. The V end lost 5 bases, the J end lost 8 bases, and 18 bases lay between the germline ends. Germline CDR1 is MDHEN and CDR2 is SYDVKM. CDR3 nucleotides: TGTGCCAGCAGTCCTCCGACGGAATATCAGGGCTACACCTTC. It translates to CASSPPTEYQGYTF.

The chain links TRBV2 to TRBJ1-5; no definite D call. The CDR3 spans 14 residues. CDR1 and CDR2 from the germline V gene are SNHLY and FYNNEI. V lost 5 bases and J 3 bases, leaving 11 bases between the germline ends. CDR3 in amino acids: CASSPQSHNQPQHF. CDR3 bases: TGTGCCAGCAGTCCACAGTCCCACAATCAGCCCCAGCATTTT.

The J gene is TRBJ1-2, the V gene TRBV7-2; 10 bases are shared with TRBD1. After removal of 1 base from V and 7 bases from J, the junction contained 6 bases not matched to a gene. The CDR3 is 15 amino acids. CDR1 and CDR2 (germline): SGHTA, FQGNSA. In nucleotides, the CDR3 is TGTGCCAGCAGCTTAGTAGGACAGGGGGGTTCTGGCTACACCTTC. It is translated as CASSLVGQGGSGYTF.

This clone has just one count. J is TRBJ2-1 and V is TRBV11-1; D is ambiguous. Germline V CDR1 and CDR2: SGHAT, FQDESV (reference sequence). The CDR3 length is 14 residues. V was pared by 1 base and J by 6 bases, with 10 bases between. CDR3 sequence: CASSLEAVANEQFF. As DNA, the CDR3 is TGTGCCAGCAGCTTAGAGGCAGTAGCCAATGAGCAGTTCTTC.

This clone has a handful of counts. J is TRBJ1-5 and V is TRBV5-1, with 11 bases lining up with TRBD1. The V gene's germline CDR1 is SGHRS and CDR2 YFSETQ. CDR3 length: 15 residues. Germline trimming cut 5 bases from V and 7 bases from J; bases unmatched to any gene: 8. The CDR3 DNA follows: TGCGCCAGCAGGGAGGGGACAGGGGGATGGCAGCCCCAGCATTTT. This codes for CASREGTGGWQPQHF. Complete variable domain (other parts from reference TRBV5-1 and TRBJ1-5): KAGVTQTPRYLIKTRGQQVTLSCSPISGHRSVSWYQQTPGQGLQFLFEYFSETQRNKGNFPGRFSGRQFSNSRSEMNVSTLELGDSALYLCASREGTGGWQPQHFGDGTRLSIL.

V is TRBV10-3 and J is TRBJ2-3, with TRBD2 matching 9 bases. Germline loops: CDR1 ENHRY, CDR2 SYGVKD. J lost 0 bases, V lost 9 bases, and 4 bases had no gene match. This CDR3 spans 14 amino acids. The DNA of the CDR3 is TGTGCCATAGCGGGGGGACTAAGCACAGATACGCAGTATTTT. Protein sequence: CAIAGGLSTDTQYF.

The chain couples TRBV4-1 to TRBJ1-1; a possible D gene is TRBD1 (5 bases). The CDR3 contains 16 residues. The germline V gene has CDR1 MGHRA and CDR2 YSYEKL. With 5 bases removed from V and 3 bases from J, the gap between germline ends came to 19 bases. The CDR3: CASSTRDGIRYTEAFF. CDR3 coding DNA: TGCGCCAGCAGCACACGGGACGGAATTAGGTACACTGAAGCTTTCTTT.

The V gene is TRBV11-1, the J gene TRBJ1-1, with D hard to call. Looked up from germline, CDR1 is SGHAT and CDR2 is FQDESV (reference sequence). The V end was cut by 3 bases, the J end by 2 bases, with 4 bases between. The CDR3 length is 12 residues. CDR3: CASSFSNTEAFF. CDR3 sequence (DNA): TGTGCCAGCAGCTTCAGTAACACTGAAGCTTTCTTT.

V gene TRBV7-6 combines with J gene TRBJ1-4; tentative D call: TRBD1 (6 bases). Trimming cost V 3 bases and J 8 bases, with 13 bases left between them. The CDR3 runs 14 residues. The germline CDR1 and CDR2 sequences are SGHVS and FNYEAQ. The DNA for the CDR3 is TGTGCCAGCAGCTTGGGGGCCTTTGGGGAAAAACTGTTTTTT. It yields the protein CASSLGAFGEKLFF.

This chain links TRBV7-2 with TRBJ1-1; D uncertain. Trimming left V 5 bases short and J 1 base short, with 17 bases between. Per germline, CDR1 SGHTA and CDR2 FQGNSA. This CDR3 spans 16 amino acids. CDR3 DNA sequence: TGTGCCAGCAGCGATCTCGTGTTAGGGTCGAACACTGAAGCTTTCTTT. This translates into CASSDLVLGSNTEAFF.

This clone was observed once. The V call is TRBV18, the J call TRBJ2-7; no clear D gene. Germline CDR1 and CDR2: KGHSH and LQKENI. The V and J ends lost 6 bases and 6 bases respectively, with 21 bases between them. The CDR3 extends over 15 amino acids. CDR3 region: CASSGGLGRFSEQYF. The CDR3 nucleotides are TGTGCCAGCTCCGGCGGCCTAGGGCGCTTTAGCGAGCAGTACTTC.

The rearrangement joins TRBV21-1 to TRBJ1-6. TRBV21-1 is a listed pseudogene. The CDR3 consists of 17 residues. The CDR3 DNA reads TGTGCCAGCAACGAGGGAGGGGACAGCTCCTATAATTCACCCCTCCACTTT. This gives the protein CASNEGGDSSYNSPLHF.

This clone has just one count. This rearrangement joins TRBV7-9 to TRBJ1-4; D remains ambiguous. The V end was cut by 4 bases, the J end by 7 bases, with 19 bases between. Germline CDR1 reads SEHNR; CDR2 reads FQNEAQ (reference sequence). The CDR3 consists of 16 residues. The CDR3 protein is CASSSTQDPSGEKLFF. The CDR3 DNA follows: TGTGCCAGCAGCTCAACTCAGGATCCCTCGGGTGAAAAACTGTTTTTT.

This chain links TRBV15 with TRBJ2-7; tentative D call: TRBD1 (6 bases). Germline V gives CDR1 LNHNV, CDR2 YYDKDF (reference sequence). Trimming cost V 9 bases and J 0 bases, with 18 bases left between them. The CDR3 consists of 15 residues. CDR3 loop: CATTDVGGSSYEQYF. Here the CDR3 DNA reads TGTGCCACTACCGACGTAGGGGGTAGCTCCTACGAGCAGTACTTC.

In DNA form, the CDR3 reads TGTGCCACCAGCAGCCTTGCCGGGACCCGAGGAAACATTCAGTACTTC. Translated, it gives CATSSLAGTRGNIQYF. The rearrangement links TRBV15 to TRBJ2-4, with D possibly called TRBD1 or TRBD2 (5 bases each). V lost 3 bases to trimming and J lost 6 bases, with 18 bases between them. The CDR3 loop spans 16 amino acids. CDR1 and CDR2 (germline): LNHNV, YYDKDF (reference sequence).

CDR3 sequence: CASSPMTGNYGYTF. The CDR3 region has the DNA TGTGCCAGCAGCCCCATGACAGGGAACTATGGCTACACCTTC. This rearrangement joins TRBV3-1 (or the pseudogene TRBV3-2) to TRBJ1-2; 7 nucleotides line up with TRBD1. This CDR3 has 14 amino acids. CDR1 LGHDT and CDR2 YNNKEL come from the germline V gene (reference sequence). Germline trimming cut 4 bases from V and 2 bases from J; bases unmatched to any gene: 4.

As DNA, the CDR3 is TGTGCCAGCAGTTTAAGCCCCGGGACAGGGAGAGAAAAACTGTTTTTT. Translated, it gives CASSLSPGTGREKLFF. The chain links TRBV28 to TRBJ1-4; 9 nucleotides agree with TRBD1. J gave up 8 bases and V 2 bases, and 9 bases lay outside the gene matches. The CDR3 has 16 amino acids. The germline V gene encodes CDR1 MDHEN and CDR2 SYDVKM.

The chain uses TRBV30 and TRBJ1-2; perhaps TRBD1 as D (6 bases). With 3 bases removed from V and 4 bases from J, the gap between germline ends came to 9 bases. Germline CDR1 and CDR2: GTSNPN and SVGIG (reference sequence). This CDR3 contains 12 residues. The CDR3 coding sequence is TGTGCCTGGAGGGCAGGGGCCTATGGCTACACCTTC. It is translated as CAWRAGAYGYTF.

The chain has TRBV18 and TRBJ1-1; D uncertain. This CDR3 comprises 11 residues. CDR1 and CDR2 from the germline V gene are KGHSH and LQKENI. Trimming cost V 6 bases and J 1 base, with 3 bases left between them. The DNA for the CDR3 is TGTGCCAGCTCCGGGAACACTGAAGCTTTCTTT. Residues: CASSGNTEAFF.

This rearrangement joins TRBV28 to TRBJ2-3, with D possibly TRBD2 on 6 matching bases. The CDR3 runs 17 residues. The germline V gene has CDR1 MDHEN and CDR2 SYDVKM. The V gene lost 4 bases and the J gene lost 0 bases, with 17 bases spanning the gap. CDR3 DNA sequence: TGTGCCAGCAGTTCCCCTTTACTGCGGGGTAGCACAGATACGCAGTATTTT. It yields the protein CASSSPLLRGSTDTQYF.

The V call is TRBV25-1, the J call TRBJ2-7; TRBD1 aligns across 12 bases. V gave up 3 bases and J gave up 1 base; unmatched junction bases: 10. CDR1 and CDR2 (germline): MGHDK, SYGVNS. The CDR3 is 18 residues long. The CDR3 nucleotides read TGTGCCAGCAGTGATACCGGGACAGGGGGCTCTTTTTCCTACGAGCAGTACTTC. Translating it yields CASSDTGTGGSFSYEQYF.